The rows below give T cell receptor beta chains drawn from one sample of a study of T cell responses to AZD1222 COVID-19 vaccine. Method: immunoSEQ multiplex PCR; TCRdb's copy keeps in-frame clones and lacks some. Of 150,000 to 200,000 clones in the sample, roughly nine tenths were seen once. The specimen was peripheral blood, collected 28 days after the second AZD1222 dose. These receptors were obtained from an adult who received the AZD1222 COVID-19 vaccine. Both conserved end residues are part of each CDR3. A D gene is named only where the DNA matches it firmly. Not all rows give a size; the values are once, few, many and, for expanded clones, a class.

size,J,D,V,DNA,CDR3
-,TRBJ2-7,TRBD1,TRBV7-8,TGTGCCAGCGGGGAACAGGGGAAGCTTTACGAGCAGTACTTC,CASGEQGKLYEQYF
-,TRBJ2-1,-,TRBV11-2,TGTGCCAGCAGCTTAGAAAACCACAATGAGCAGTTCTTC,CASSLENHNEQFF
-,TRBJ1-1,TRBD1,TRBV12-3/TRBV12-4,TGTGCCAGCAGTTTCCCAGGGGGCACTGAAGCTTTCTTT,CASSFPGGTEAFF
-,TRBJ2-1,-,TRBV19,TGTGCCAGTAGTATCCTGGACAGAATCTACAATGAGCAGTTCTTC,CASSILDRIYNEQFF
-,TRBJ1-1,-,TRBV6-5,TGTGCCAGCAGGGGCCAGACAGGTATTGCGGCTTTCTTT,CASRGQTGIAAFF
-,TRBJ2-1,-,TRBV6-1,TGTGCCAGCAGTGAAGGACCCGGCCGGGTGCAGTTCTTC,CASSEGPGRVQFF
-,TRBJ1-4,-,TRBV3-1/TRBV3-2,TGTGCCAGCAGCACCAGCCCCGGTTTGGGACTGTTTTTT,CASSTSPGLGLFF
-,TRBJ2-7,TRBD1,TRBV28,TGTGCCAGCTGGAAGACAGGGAAATCCTACGAGCAGTACTTC,CASWKTGKSYEQYF
-,TRBJ1-2,-,TRBV7-9,TGTGCCAGCAGCTTAGGGGGAGCATTCTATGGCTACACCTTC,CASSLGGAFYGYTF
-,TRBJ1-1,-,TRBV6-4,TGTGCCAGCAGGGAGGGGGGAGAGGCTGAAGCTTTCTTT,CASREGGEAEAFF
-,TRBJ1-1,-,TRBV15,TGTGCCACCAGCAGAGGGAACACTGAAGCTTTCTTT,CATSRGNTEAFF
-,TRBJ2-7,-,TRBV12-5,TGTGCTAGTGGTTTGGTACGTGGGGGCCGGGAGTCCGAGCAGTACTTC,CASGLVRGGRESEQYF
-,TRBJ1-1,-,TRBV28,TGTGCCAGCAGCCATAGGGGGAGTGGCGCTGAAGCTTTCTTT,CASSHRGSGAEAFF
-,TRBJ2-3,-,TRBV7-2,TGTGCCAGCAGCTTAGGTGGCGACAGCACAGATACGCAGTATTTT,CASSLGGDSTDTQYF
-,TRBJ1-1,-,TRBV28,TGTGCCAGTACGGGGGTAAGCACTGAAGCTTTCTTT,CASTGVSTEAFF
-,TRBJ1-2,-,TRBV5-1,TGCGCCAGCAGCTTGGAGGCCTATGGCTACACCTTC,CASSLEAYGYTF
-,TRBJ2-1,-,TRBV4-3,TGCGCCAGCAGCCAAGAGAGGAGGGGCTACAATGAGCAGTTCTTC,CASSQERRGYNEQFF
-,TRBJ2-7,TRBD2,TRBV7-4,TGTGCCAGCAGCTTAAAGGCTAGCGGGGGGAGAGAGCAGTACTTC,CASSLKASGGREQYF
-,TRBJ2-7,-,TRBV10-2,TGCGCCAGCGGGGGACCGAGTGGGGCCTACGAGCAGTACTTC,CASGGPSGAYEQYF
-,TRBJ2-7,TRBD2,TRBV4-3,TGCGCCAGCAGCCAAGATCGGCGGGAGGGCCTTGACGAGCAGTACTTC,CASSQDRREGLDEQYF
-,TRBJ1-4,TRBD1,TRBV7-2,TGTGCCAGCAGCTTAGCACGGACAGGGGGATACGGTGAAAAACTGTTTTTT,CASSLARTGGYGEKLFF
-,TRBJ1-1,TRBD1,TRBV7-2,TGTGCCAGCAGCTTAGGCCCCAGCAGGGGGTCGAACACTGAAGCTTTCTTT,CASSLGPSRGSNTEAFF
-,TRBJ1-2,-,TRBV6-5,TGTGCCAGCGGCCAGGGGTACAACTATGGCTACACCTTC,CASGQGYNYGYTF
-,TRBJ1-1,TRBD1,TRBV2,TGTGCCAGCAGGCAATATGGACAGGGATGGACTGAAGCTTTCTTT,CASRQYGQGWTEAFF
-,TRBJ1-2,TRBD1,TRBV29-1,TGCAGCGCTGGAGGACAGGGGGACTATGGCTACACCTTC,CSAGGQGDYGYTF
once,TRBJ1-1,-,TRBV5-1,TGCGCCAGCAGTCAGGGTACTATCACTGAAGCTTTCTTT,CASSQGTITEAFF
once,TRBJ1-1,-,TRBV29-1,TGCAGCGTTGCGAAGGAATACGACACTGAAGCTTTCTTT,CSVAKEYDTEAFF
-,TRBJ2-1,TRBD2,TRBV4-2,TGTGCCAGCAGCCTCAAACTAGCGGGGGACAATGAGCAGTTCTTC,CASSLKLAGDNEQFF
-,TRBJ2-3,-,TRBV7-9,TGTGCCAGCAGCCCCCCAAGGGGGGGGCCTGATACGCAGTATTTT,CASSPPRGGPDTQYF
-,TRBJ2-7,-,TRBV30,TGTGCCTGGAGTGTAGCCCCCTCCTACGAGCAGTACTTC,CAWSVAPSYEQYF
-,TRBJ2-1,-,TRBV12-2,TGTGCAAGTCGCTCCCGACTAGCGGGAGGGGCCGCGGGCAATGAGCAGTTCTTC,CASRSRLAGGAAGNEQFF
-,TRBJ1-6,TRBD1,TRBV3-1/TRBV3-2,TGTGCCAGCAGCCGGGGGGACAGGGGCAATTCACCCCTCCACTTT,CASSRGDRGNSPLHF
-,TRBJ1-1,-,TRBV5-6,TGTGCCAGCAGCTTGGGGGCAGGGGCGGGTGAAGCTTTCTTT,CASSLGAGAGEAFF
-,TRBJ1-2,TRBD1,TRBV9,TGTGCCAGCAGCATCGGGACAGGGGGCCTTAACTATGGCTACACCTTC,CASSIGTGGLNYGYTF
-,TRBJ1-6,-,TRBV21-1,TGTGCCAGCAGCCCCTGGAAAGGGGTTAATTCACCCCTCCACTTT,CASSPWKGVNSPLHF
-,TRBJ2-3,-,TRBV7-2,TGTGCCAGCAGCCCCGGAGGGCACACAGATACGCAGTATTTT,CASSPGGHTDTQYF
-,TRBJ2-5,TRBD1,TRBV7-9,TGTGCCAGCAGCCCCGGACAGGGGAGGGAAGAGACCCAGTACTTC,CASSPGQGREETQYF
-,TRBJ2-6,TRBD2,TRBV15,TGTGCCACCAGCAGAGACCGGGGGGAAGGGAGCATCCTGACTTTC,CATSRDRGEGSILTF
-,TRBJ2-7,-,TRBV30,TGTGCCTGGAGTCCCTCGTGGGCCCAAGGGCGGGAGCAGTACTTC,CAWSPSWAQGREQYF
-,TRBJ2-3,-,TRBV5-4,TGTGCCAGCAGCTTGGAACAGGGAGGTGATACGCAGTATTTT,CASSLEQGGDTQYF
-,TRBJ2-3,-,TRBV24-1,TGTGCCACCAGTGACAGTGCTGGCGCAGATACGCAGTATTTT,CATSDSAGADTQYF
-,TRBJ1-1,-,TRBV11-2,TGTGCCAGCAGCTTAGACCAGACAGTCTTTGGTGAAGCTTTCTTT,CASSLDQTVFGEAFF